This T cell receptor beta chain was recovered during a study of T-cell reconstitution after alpha-beta-depleted transplantation in children. This sample's TCRbeta library carried unique molecular identifier barcodes. MiXCR, run by TCRdb on the PCR reads, gives a single entry per CDR3 protein. The sample lists some 490,000 distinct CDR3 sequences, roughly an eighth occurring once. This clonotype has only a few counts. Germline V lookup: CDR1 MNHEY, CDR2 SVGAGI. The length of the CDR3 is 16 residues. With 2 bases clipped from V and 3 bases from J, the junction kept 4 bases outside the gene matches. The TCR sequence derives from a human donor who donated a stem cell graft to a child with combined immunodeficiency. The chain recombines TRBV6-5 with TRBJ2-2; 9 nucleotides align to TRBD2. The sample was PBMCs from the stem cell graft donor, taken from the stem cell graft. The CDR3 protein is CASSYLSGRDTGELFF. The CDR3 region has the DNA TGTGCCAGCAGTTACCTTAGCGGGAGAGACACCGGGGAGCTGTTTTTT.